The 16 T cell receptor beta chains below were found in one sample sequenced in a study of cytomegalovirus exposure and HLA in healthy donors. In the PCR, 60 Vbeta and 13 Jbeta primers were used. Using immunoSEQ multiplex PCR, the repertoire was profiled, and TCRdb retains in-frame clones only, with some absent. The sample has more than 150,000 clones; 82% are singletons. Material for sequencing was PBMCs. Receptors were obtained from a man aged 40-49 years in good health and CMV-seronegative.

The chain has TRBV6-5 and TRBJ2-7; 8 positions match TRBD2. J lost 2 bases, V lost 0 bases, and 6 bases had no gene match. Looked up from germline, CDR1 is MNHEY and CDR2 is SVGAGI. There are 16 residues in the CDR3. The DNA for the CDR3 is TGTGCCAGCAGTTACTCGTTTGCGGGGGGTACCTACGAGCAGTACTTC. Amino acid sequence: CASSYSFAGGTYEQYF.

This clone was seen just once. This chain joins TRBV23-1 and TRBJ2-7, with a tentative D call TRBD1 (6 bases). Being an ORF, TRBV23-1 has a function that is uncertain. The V end was cut by 3 bases, the J end by 1 base, with 13 bases between. This CDR3 is 15 amino acids long. In DNA, the CDR3 is TGCGCCAGCAGTCAGAGGGACAATAATTCCTACGAGCAGTACTTC. Translation gives CASSQRDNNSYEQYF.

The rearrangement uses TRBV21-1 and TRBJ1-1; the table gives TRBD1 as D, unverified against the DNA. TRBV21-1 is marked as a pseudogene. This CDR3 has 15 residues. CDR3 sequence: CASSIHRESNTEAFF. In DNA, the CDR3 is TGTGCCAGCAGCATTCACAGGGAATCGAACACTGAAGCTTTCTTT.

The rearrangement joins TRBV5-4 to TRBJ2-2; 7 nucleotides match TRBD2. CDR1 is SGHNT and CDR2 is YYREEE in the germline V gene (reference sequence). This CDR3 region has 17 residues. V trimming: 4 bases; J trimming: 3 bases; junction bases outside the gene matches: 12. The CDR3 loop reads CASSHPWAGRDTGELFF. The DNA of the CDR3 is TGTGCCAGCAGCCACCCATGGGCAGGGAGGGACACCGGGGAGCTGTTTTTT.

The V and J genes are TRBV5-6 and TRBJ1-4; 11 positions match TRBD1. CDR1 is SGHDT and CDR2 is YYEEEE in the germline V gene. V lost 3 bases and J lost 7; bases outside the gene matches: 2. This CDR3 is 14 amino acids long. The CDR3 spells CASSSGQGGEKLFF. The CDR3, as DNA: TGTGCCAGCAGCTCGGGACAGGGGGGTGAAAAACTGTTTTTT.

This sequence joins TRBV28 and TRBJ1-1, with TRBD1 as a possible D gene (6 bases). The germline gives CDR1 MDHEN, CDR2 SYDVKM. The V end was cut by 4 bases, the J end by 0 bases, with 15 bases between. The CDR3 is 16 amino acids. For the CDR3, the DNA is TGTGCCAGCAGTTCCGCAGGGGTGGGTCTGAACACTGAAGCTTTCTTT. Translation gives CASSSAGVGLNTEAFF.

The chain joins TRBV6-5 to TRBJ2-4; D gene uncertain. In germline, CDR1 is MNHEY, CDR2 SVGAGI. The CDR3 has 15 residues. V dropped 2 bases and J dropped 0 bases, with 8 bases sitting between them. This CDR3 is CASSYTALAKNIQYF. The CDR3 nucleotides are TGTGCCAGCAGTTACACAGCTCTAGCCAAAAACATTCAGTACTTC.

The gene calls are TRBV30 and TRBJ1-6, with 9 bases identical to TRBD1. CDR3 length: 19 amino acids. In germline, CDR1 is GTSNPN, CDR2 SVGIG (reference sequence). V lost 5 bases to trimming and J lost 7 bases; unmatched junction nucleotides: 21. In DNA form, the CDR3 reads TGTGCCTGGGTGACAGGGGGTATCCATGGTTACGGCGTCAATTCACCCCTCCACTTT. This translates into CAWVTGGIHGYGVNSPLHF.

The CDR3 loop is CAWRGTGTGTEAFF. The CDR3 DNA follows: TGTGCCTGGCGAGGGACAGGGACGGGCACTGAAGCTTTCTTT. This chain links TRBV30 with TRBJ1-1, with 9 bases lining up with TRBD1. CDR1 and CDR2 from the germline V gene are GTSNPN and SVGIG (reference sequence). The CDR3 contains 14 residues. V lost 5 bases to trimming and J lost 4 bases; unmatched junction nucleotides: 8.

This chain joins TRBV7-3 and TRBJ2-3, with a possible D match to TRBD1 (6 bases). The CDR3 extends over 16 amino acids. Germline V gives CDR1 SGHTA, CDR2 FQGTGA. V gave up 4 bases and J gave up 2 bases, with 16 bases separating them. CDR3 nucleotide sequence: TGTGCCAGCAGCTCCAATACAGGGCCCCCCACAGATACGCAGTATTTT. Encoded protein: CASSSNTGPPTDTQYF.

This clone was counted a single time. This chain links TRBV6-6 with TRBJ2-7; 8 bases are a match to TRBD1. CDR3 length equals 15 residues. Germline lookup yields CDR1 MNHNY and CDR2 SVGAGI (reference sequence). V lost 4 bases, J lost 2 bases, and 7 bases stayed unmatched. The CDR3 spells CASSSGQGNPYEQYF. CDR3 bases: TGTGCCAGCAGTTCCGGACAGGGCAACCCCTACGAGCAGTACTTC.

The J gene is TRBJ2-5, the V gene TRBV18; the match to TRBD2 covers 12 bases. Germline CDR1 and CDR2: KGHSH and LQKENI. The CDR3 consists of 16 residues. J was trimmed by 7 bases and V by 3 bases; bases with no gene match: 9. Here the CDR3 reads CASSPTTSGGASTQYF. In DNA, the CDR3 is TGTGCCAGCTCACCGACGACTAGCGGGGGCGCATCGACCCAGTACTTC. Together with reference TRBV18 and TRBJ2-5, the CDR3 gives the full variable domain: NAGVMQNPRHLVRRRGQEARLRCSPMKGHSHVYWYRQLPEEGLKFMVYLQKENIIDESGMPKERFSAEFPKEGPSILRIQQVVRGDSAAYFCASSPTTSGGASTQYFGPGTRLLVL.

V and J are TRBV23-1 and TRBJ2-1; D may be TRBD1 (6 bases). TRBV23-1 carries the ORF label, with uncertain function. The CDR3 length is 13 residues. The V and J ends lost 11 bases and 2 bases respectively, with 13 bases between them. Here the CDR3 DNA reads TGCGCCCAGGGGCTAGCCCCCTACAATGAGCAGTTCTTC. As protein: CAQGLAPYNEQFF.

The chain is built from TRBV2 and TRBJ1-2; D call uncertain. Trimming stripped 7 bases from V and 8 bases from J, with 14 bases between. Per germline, CDR1 SNHLY and CDR2 FYNNEI. The CDR3 has 12 amino acids. CDR3 nucleotide sequence: TGTGCCAGCACCCCGGGAGTGGGGGGCTACACCTTC. It encodes CASTPGVGGYTF.

The chain uses TRBV9 and TRBJ1-1, with no clear D. The CDR3 has 13 amino acids. V was cut by 4 bases and J by 1 base, with 8 bases left in between. Per germline, CDR1 SGDLS and CDR2 YYNGEE. CDR3 bases: TGTGCCAGCAGCTATTCGAGGAACACTGAAGCTTTCTTT. It translates to CASSYSRNTEAFF.

The J gene is TRBJ2-3, the V gene TRBV2; D is unclear. The CDR3 length is 15 residues. CDR1 and CDR2 from the germline V gene are SNHLY and FYNNEI. The germline V and J ends were trimmed by 3 bases and 0 bases, with 10 bases remaining between them. The CDR3 region has the DNA TGTGCCAGCAGTGAGAGGCATTCTAGCACAGATACGCAGTATTTT. Encoded protein: CASSERHSSTDTQYF.